Below, 32 T cell receptor beta chains from the same sample are listed, as sequenced in a study of blood T cell repertoires in COVID-19. Clones were sequenced by immunoSEQ multiplex PCR, and TCRdb holds only the in-frame ones, with some missing. The profile shows about 120,000 clones, 79% of them singletons. Sequenced material: peripheral blood. These receptors were taken from a man between 35 and 55 years old with active or convalescent COVID-19.

This chain links TRBV7-2 with TRBJ1-2, with 7 bases that match TRBD1. The CDR3 totals 15 residues. Germline-derived CDR1 and CDR2 are SGHTA and FQGNSA. Germline trimming cut 5 bases from V and 9 bases from J; bases unmatched to any gene: 15. The chain's CDR3 is CASSIPPLGTVSYTF. In DNA, the CDR3 is TGTGCCAGCAGCATACCCCCCTTGGGGACAGTCAGCTACACCTTC. Together with reference TRBV7-2 and TRBJ1-2, the CDR3 gives the full variable domain: GAGVSQSPSNKVTEKGKDVELRCDPISGHTALYWYRQSLGQGLEFLIYFQGNSAPDKSGLPSDRFSAERTGGSVSTLTIQRTQQEDSAVYLCASSIPPLGTVSYTFGSGTRLTVV.

V gene TRBV6-5 combines with J gene TRBJ1-1; weak D call: TRBD1 (5 bases). CDR3 length: 14 amino acids. Trimming removed 2 bases at V and 4 bases at J, with 11 bases between. From germline, CDR1 is MNHEY and CDR2 SVGAGI. This chain's CDR3 is CASSYVGGGTEAFF. DNA for the CDR3: TGTGCCAGCAGTTACGTTGGGGGGGGCACTGAAGCTTTCTTT.

The rearrangement links TRBV12-5 to TRBJ2-3, with TRBD2 matching over 7 bases. J lost 8 bases, V lost 0 bases, and 8 bases had no gene match. The CDR3 has 15 residues. CDR1 is LGHNT, CDR2 FRNRAP, per germline. The CDR3 DNA is TGTGCTAGTGGTTTGGTAGTGGGAGGGCCAATTACGCAGTATTTT. It encodes CASGLVVGGPITQYF.

The rearrangement links TRBV6-1 to TRBJ1-5; D possibly corresponds to TRBD1 (6 bases). The CDR3 sequence is 16 residues long. V shed 0 bases and J shed 6 bases, with 15 bases lying between them. Germline loops: CDR1 MNHNS, CDR2 SASEGT. CDR3 DNA sequence: TGTGCCAGCAGTGAAGCAATAAAAGGGGGTTCTCAGCCCCAGCATTTT. This translates into CASSEAIKGGSQPQHF.

V is TRBV3-1 (or the pseudogene TRBV3-2) and J is TRBJ1-6, with D possibly TRBD1 on 6 matching bases. The CDR3 runs to 13 residues. The ends were cut back, 5 bases at V and 7 bases at J, with 9 bases in the middle. CDR1 and CDR2 (germline): LGHDT, YNNKEL (reference sequence). The CDR3 sequence is CASSGQGNSPLHF. CDR3 in DNA: TGTGCCAGCAGCGGGCAGGGGAATTCACCCCTCCACTTT.

CDR3 amino acids: CASSTRAGYGYTF. For the CDR3, the DNA is TGTGCCAGCAGTACCCGGGCGGGCTATGGCTACACCTTC. The chain has TRBV27 and TRBJ1-2; no definite D call. Germline-derived CDR1 and CDR2 are MNHEY and SMNVEV (reference sequence). Trimming took off 5 bases at V and 4 bases at J, with 11 bases between the two ends. This CDR3 spans 13 amino acids.

The CDR3 coding sequence is TGTGCCAGCAGCGTAGGAGGCGTGGATGAGCAGTTCTTC. Its translation is CASSVGGVDEQFF. The chain links TRBV9 to TRBJ2-1; D ambiguous. This CDR3 has 13 residues. CDR1 SGDLS and CDR2 YYNGEE come from the germline V gene. V lost 0 bases and J lost 8, with 9 bases in between.

This clone was counted once. This chain joins TRBV12-5 and TRBJ1-1; D not resolved. V was clipped by 1 base and J by 8 bases, with 8 bases between them. The CDR3 covers 12 residues. The germline V gene has CDR1 LGHNT and CDR2 FRNRAP. CDR3 nucleotides: TGTGCTAGTGGTTTGGGGCTTCCAGAAGCTTTCTTT. Translated: CASGLGLPEAFF.

V is TRBV28 and J is TRBJ2-2; TRBD1 might be the D (6 bases). CDR1 is MDHEN, CDR2 SYDVKM, per germline. The CDR3 covers 15 residues. Trimming cost V 6 bases and J 5 bases, with 16 bases left between them. CDR3 region: CASSQPGAGTGELFF. In DNA, the CDR3 is TGTGCCAGCAGCCAACCAGGGGCTGGGACCGGGGAGCTGTTTTTT.

This clone was recorded a few times. This chain links TRBV6-5 with TRBJ2-7, with D possibly TRBD2 on 6 matching bases. CDR1 and CDR2 from the germline V gene are MNHEY and SVGAGI. Trimming cost V 5 bases and J 1 base, with 15 bases left between them. The length of the CDR3 is 15 residues. CDR3 DNA sequence: TGTGCCAGCAGTCCGGACGGAGGGAGATCCTACGAGCAGTACTTC. This sequence encodes CASSPDGGRSYEQYF.

The chain is built from TRBV4-1 and TRBJ1-1; D is uncertain. The V end lost 4 bases, the J end lost 2 bases, and 14 bases lay between the germline ends. The CDR3 length is 15 residues. CDR1 is MGHRA, CDR2 YSYEKL, per germline. As DNA, the CDR3 is TGCGCCAGCAGCCTAACAAACACAGACAACACTGAAGCTTTCTTT. Translated: CASSLTNTDNTEAFF.

This chain uses TRBV29-1 with TRBJ1-1, with D unclear. The CDR3 length is 11 residues. The V gene lost 7 bases and the J gene lost 5 bases, with 11 bases spanning the gap. CDR1 is SQVTM and CDR2 is ANQGSEA in the germline V gene. The CDR3 reads CSAGWETEAFF. The CDR3 bases are TGCAGCGCCGGATGGGAGACTGAAGCTTTCTTT.

The V gene is TRBV6-6, the J gene TRBJ2-1, with 8 bases matching TRBD2. Losses at the gene ends were 7 bases for V and 2 bases for J; bases not matched to a gene: 4. CDR3 size: 14 residues. Per the germline V gene, CDR1 is MNHNY and CDR2 is SVGAGI (reference sequence). This CDR3 is CASMSGGPYNEQFF. CDR3 nucleotides: TGTGCCAGCATGAGCGGGGGTCCCTACAATGAGCAGTTCTTC.

The gene calls are TRBV11-2 and TRBJ1-6, with 8 bases that match TRBD1. The germline CDR1 and CDR2 sequences are SGHAT and FQNNGV. Trimming removed 3 bases from V and 9 bases from J; junction bases left unmatched: 7. This CDR3 comprises 15 residues. The CDR3 DNA reads TGTGCCAGCAGCTTCTCTCGACAGGGGTTTTCACCCCTCCACTTT. Translating gives CASSFSRQGFSPLHF. The whole variable domain, filled in from reference TRBV11-2 and TRBJ1-6, reads EAGVAQSPRYKIIEKRQSVAFWCNPISGHATLYWYQQILGQGPKLLIQFQNNGVVDDSQLPKDRFSAERLKGVDSTLKIQPAKLEDSAVYLCASSFSRQGFSPLHFGNGTRLTVT.

The chain recombines TRBV29-1 with TRBJ1-1; D gene ambiguous. V lost 4 bases to trimming and J lost 7 bases, with 19 bases between them. Germline V gene sequence: CDR1 SQVTM, CDR2 ANQGSEA. This CDR3 is built from 14 residues. CDR3 DNA: TGCAGCGTTGTCCCGGGCCGACTAATTGATGAAGCTTTCTTT. Encoded protein: CSVVPGRLIDEAFF.

The J gene is TRBJ2-5, the V gene TRBV30, with 11 bases that match TRBD1. V was clipped by 5 bases and J by 4 bases; unmatched bases: 9. CDR1 is GTSNPN and CDR2 is SVGIG in the germline V gene (reference sequence). The CDR3 totals 15 residues. CDR3 coding DNA: TGTGCCTGGGACGCGGACAGGGGGCATAGAGAGACCCAGTACTTC. Encoded protein: CAWDADRGHRETQYF.

The genes are TRBV9 and TRBJ1-3, with no clear D. The length of the CDR3 is 14 residues. Deletions cut 0 bases from V and 3 bases from J, with 7 bases between. Germline CDR1 SGDLS, CDR2 YYNGEE. CDR3 loop: CASSVELSGNTIYF. CDR3 sequence (DNA): TGTGCCAGCAGCGTAGAGTTGAGTGGAAACACCATATATTTT.

At least ten counts were recorded for this clone. As DNA, the CDR3 is TGTGCCAGCAGTCCCCAGGGGGCCGGGGAAAAACTGTTTTTT. It is translated as CASSPQGAGEKLFF. This chain joins TRBV28 and TRBJ1-4, with 8 bases that match TRBD1. V trimming: 5 bases; J trimming: 8 bases; junction bases outside the gene matches: 7. The CDR3 consists of 14 residues. Germline V lookup: CDR1 MDHEN, CDR2 SYDVKM.

The chain uses TRBV2 and TRBJ2-7; TRBD1 matches 10 bases. From germline, CDR1 is SNHLY and CDR2 FYNNEI. The CDR3 consists of 13 residues. Trimming cost V 10 bases and J 3 bases; bases outside gene matches: 6. This CDR3 is CATNRDRGYEQYF. DNA of the CDR3: TGTGCCACCAACCGGGACAGGGGCTACGAGCAGTACTTC. Combining the CDR3 with reference TRBV2 and TRBJ2-7 gives the whole variable domain EPEVTQTPSHQVTQMGQEVILRCVPISNHLYFYWYRQILGQKVEFLVSFYNNEISEKSEIFDDQFSVERPDGSNFTLKIRSTKLEDSAMYFCATNRDRGYEQYFGPGTRLTVT.

The rearrangement links TRBV10-3 to TRBJ1-1; the D gene is possibly TRBD1 (5 bases). This CDR3 is 16 amino acids long. Germline V gene sequence: CDR1 ENHRY, CDR2 SYGVKD. V was pared by 0 bases and J by 0 bases, with 11 bases between. In DNA form, the CDR3 reads TGTGCCATCAGTGAGTCTCAGGGTAGGGTGAACACTGAAGCTTTCTTT. Translated: CAISESQGRVNTEAFF.

The V gene is TRBV18, the J gene TRBJ2-3; D is perhaps TRBD2 (5 bases). Germline CDR1 is KGHSH and CDR2 is LQKENI. Trimming removed 0 bases at V and 5 bases at J, with 12 bases between. The CDR3 is made up of 15 amino acids. The DNA for the CDR3 is TGTGCCAGCTCACCACCGGAGGACTTTCAAGATACGCAGTATTTT. Amino acid sequence: CASSPPEDFQDTQYF.

The chain combines TRBV28 with TRBJ1-6; D remains ambiguous. Germline V lookup: CDR1 MDHEN, CDR2 SYDVKM. The V gene lost 9 bases and the J gene lost 5 bases, with 5 bases spanning the gap. The length of the CDR3 is 11 residues. The CDR3 region is CASLDNSPLHF. The CDR3 nucleotides read TGTGCCAGTCTAGATAATTCACCCCTCCACTTT.

This clone appeared a single time. DNA of the CDR3: TGTGCCAGCAGCCAAGCAGGGGGCGTTAGTGGAAACACCATATATTTT. Amino acid sequence: CASSQAGGVSGNTIYF. The chain carries TRBV4-2 and TRBJ1-3; 8 nucleotides agree with TRBD1. The CDR3 loop spans 16 amino acids. Germline V gene data show CDR1 as LGHNA and CDR2 as YNFKEQ. V trimming: 1 base; J trimming: 3 bases; junction bases outside the gene matches: 5.

V usage is TRBV11-3 and J usage is TRBJ2-1; possibly TRBD2 for D (6 bases). The CDR3 contains 17 residues. Germline CDR1 and CDR2: SGHNT and YENEEA. V dropped 5 bases and J dropped 5 bases, with 22 bases sitting between them. The DNA for the CDR3 is TGTGCCAGCAGCGGATTCCCGGACTACCAACGGGACAATGAGCAGTTCTTC. Translating it yields CASSGFPDYQRDNEQFF.

In its sample, this clone was seen once. The gene calls are TRBV6-6 and TRBJ2-2, with no clear D. The CDR3 totals 15 residues. Germline CDR1 is MNHNY and CDR2 is SVGAGI (reference sequence). The ends were cut back, 5 bases at V and 0 bases at J, with 10 bases in the middle. CDR3 protein: CASSSRSTNTGELFF. The CDR3 DNA follows: TGTGCCAGCAGTAGTCGAAGCACGAACACCGGGGAGCTGTTTTTT.

The rearrangement joins TRBV5-4 to TRBJ2-2; TRBD2 aligns across 8 bases. The CDR3 has 13 residues. The junction had 4 bases not matched to a gene; V was cut back by 5 bases and J by 7 bases. Germline CDR1 reads SGHNT; CDR2 reads YYREEE (reference sequence). The CDR3 spells CASSQRGIGELFF. The DNA for the CDR3 is TGTGCCAGCAGTCAGCGGGGGATCGGGGAGCTGTTTTTT. The variable domain in full, completed from reference TRBV5-4 and TRBJ2-2, reads ETGVTQSPTHLIKTRGQQVTLRCSSQSGHNTVSWYQQALGQGPQFIFQYYREEENGRGNFPPRFSGLQFPNYSSELNVNALELDDSALYLCASSQRGIGELFFGEGSRLTVL.

This sequence joins TRBV24-1 and TRBJ1-2, with 7 positions matching TRBD1. The V and J ends lost 4 bases and 5 bases, in that order; junction bases with no gene match: 12. This CDR3 spans 16 amino acids. Germline V gene lookup returns CDR1 KGHDR and CDR2 SFDVKD. The CDR3 here is CATSETRTGEGYGYTF. CDR3 sequence (DNA): TGTGCCACCAGTGAAACGCGGACAGGTGAAGGTTATGGCTACACCTTC.

This clone was found a few times. The gene calls are TRBV18 and TRBJ2-7; D ambiguous. The CDR3 has 13 amino acids. The V gene's germline CDR1 is KGHSH and CDR2 LQKENI. V dropped 3 bases and J dropped 9 bases, with 15 bases sitting between them. The CDR3 DNA reads TGTGCCAGCTCACCGCCGAGTGAAAATGTGCAGTACTTC. Protein sequence: CASSPPSENVQYF.

This chain links TRBV2 with TRBJ2-3, with D possibly TRBD2 on 5 matching bases. Trimming cost V 8 bases and J 6 bases, with 9 bases left between them. The CDR3 is made up of 11 amino acids. The V gene's germline CDR1 is SNHLY and CDR2 FYNNEI. In DNA, the CDR3 is TGTGCCAGCGAGGGTTTGGATACGCAGTATTTT. Translated: CASEGLDTQYF.

The chain links TRBV15 to TRBJ2-7, with D tentatively TRBD1 (5 bases). The CDR3 has 15 amino acids. CDR1 is LNHNV and CDR2 is YYDKDF in the germline V gene (reference sequence). Trimming stripped 0 bases from V and 5 bases from J, with 14 bases between. The CDR3 nucleotides are TGTGCCACCAGCAGAGAGTCCAGGGTGTATAACGAGCAGTACTTC. It translates to CATSRESRVYNEQYF.

The chain links TRBV24-1 to TRBJ1-5; D is undetermined. The V end lost 7 bases, the J end lost 9 bases, and 15 bases lay between the germline ends. Germline-derived CDR1 and CDR2 are KGHDR and SFDVKD. There are 13 residues in the CDR3. The CDR3 loop reads CATRLVGLLPQHF. The CDR3 bases are TGTGCCACCAGACTGGTCGGGTTATTGCCCCAGCATTTT.

DNA for the CDR3: TGTGCCAGCATCGACAGGGCAACTGAAGCTTTCTTT. As protein: CASIDRATEAFF. This chain uses TRBV7-9 with TRBJ1-1; 7 nucleotides line up with TRBD1. Germline CDR1 is SEHNR and CDR2 is FQNEAQ (reference sequence). The CDR3 spans 12 residues. V lost 7 bases, J lost 5 bases, and 4 bases stayed unmatched. The whole variable domain, filled in from reference TRBV7-9 and TRBJ1-1, reads DTGVSQNPRHKITKRGQNVTFRCDPISEHNRLYWYRQTLGQGPEFLTYFQNEAQLEKSRLLSDRFSAERPKGSFSTLEIQRTEQGDSAMYLCASIDRATEAFFGQGTRLTVV.